This entry lists 15 T cell receptor beta chains sequenced from one sample in a study of long-term antiretroviral therapy in people with HIV (dated by TCRdb to between 2021 and 2022). Sequencing of the TRB variable region was done with the immunoSEQ hsTCRB v3.0 assay at survey level resolution. TCRdb holds this immuneACCESS table with in-frame rearrangements only. Some clones are missing; in checked studies, unresolved V genes explain under half, and the rest has no known cause. This sample has over 9,000 clones in its table, and roughly 80% of those were observed once. Approximately 15% of the sample comes from the top ten. Sequencing used unsorted PBMCs, obtained 0.4 years before starting antiretroviral therapy. All receptors come from a man under 40 with HIV.

This clone was counted once. The CDR3 DNA sequence: TGTGCCAGCAGTTTGATACAGGGGGCGAAATACGAGCAGTACTTC. Translation gives CASSLIQGAKYEQYF. The chain uses TRBV28 and TRBJ2-7; TRBD1 aligns across 9 bases. The CDR3 length is 15 residues. Trimming cost V 3 bases and J 4 bases; bases outside gene matches: 7. Germline CDR1 is MDHEN and CDR2 is SYDVKM.

The chain couples TRBV18 to TRBJ1-2, with TRBD1 as a possible D gene (6 bases). CDR3 length: 13 amino acids. Germline CDR1 reads KGHSH; CDR2 reads LQKENI. The V and J ends lost 5 bases and 7 bases respectively, with 14 bases between them. The CDR3 nucleotides read TGTGCCAGCTCAGACCAACAGGGCGCTGGCTACACCTTC. It is translated as CASSDQQGAGYTF.

J is TRBJ1-1 and V is TRBV6-6, with 7 nucleotides matching TRBD1. The CDR3 spans 15 residues. Germline V gene data show CDR1 as MNHNY and CDR2 as SVGAGI (reference sequence). V was pared by 1 base and J by 2 bases, with 4 bases of the junction left unmatched. The CDR3 DNA follows: TGTGCCAGCAGTTACTGGGGACAGATTAACACTGAAGCTTTCTTT. Translating it yields CASSYWGQINTEAFF.

This chain uses TRBV7-2 with TRBJ2-1; a possible D gene is TRBD2 (6 bases). With 2 bases removed from V and 7 bases from J, the gap between germline ends came to 18 bases. CDR1 and CDR2 from the germline V gene are SGHTA and FQGNSA. This CDR3 has 16 amino acids. CDR3 sequence reads: CASSLIAGSRRNEQFF. The CDR3 nucleotides read TGTGCCAGCAGCTTAATCGCCGGGAGCCGGAGGAATGAGCAGTTCTTC.

The rearrangement uses TRBV7-8 and TRBJ2-7, with 8 positions matching TRBD1. The CDR3 is 15 amino acids. CDR1 SGHVS and CDR2 FQNEAQ come from the germline V gene. V was pared by 2 bases and J by 6 bases, with 9 bases of the junction left unmatched. This CDR3 reads CASSLWGAGGGEQYF. The DNA of the CDR3 is TGTGCCAGCAGCTTATGGGGGGCAGGGGGCGGCGAGCAGTACTTC.

J is TRBJ2-7 and V is TRBV27, with 9 bases aligning to TRBD1. Germline V CDR1 and CDR2: MNHEY, SMNVEV (reference sequence). The CDR3 length is 17 residues. V shed 4 bases and J 3 bases; nucleotides not matched to a gene: 13. The CDR3 nucleotides read TGTGCCAGCAGTTCCTACCCCGGGACAGGGAACCTCTACGAGCAGTACTTC. Translation gives CASSSYPGTGNLYEQYF.

This CDR3 reads CATSRAGSGITEAFF. For the CDR3, the DNA is TGTGCCACCAGCAGAGCGGGGTCAGGGATCACTGAAGCTTTCTTT. This chain joins TRBV15 and TRBJ1-1, with D possibly TRBD1 on 5 matching bases. The CDR3 is made up of 15 amino acids. CDR1 LNHNV and CDR2 YYDKDF come from the germline V gene (reference sequence). V lost 1 base and J lost 4, with 13 bases in between. Based on the CDR3 plus reference TRBV15 and TRBJ1-1, the full variable domain is DAMVIQNPRYQVTQFGKPVTLSCSQTLNHNVMYWYQQKSSQAPKLLFHYYDKDFNNEADTPDNFQSRRPNTSFCFLDIRSPGLGDTAMYLCATSRAGSGITEAFFGQGTRLTVV.

The V call is TRBV19, the J call TRBJ1-2; TRBD1 is a possible D gene (6 bases). Germline assignment: CDR1 LNHDA and CDR2 SQIVND (reference sequence). V was pared by 1 base and J by 3 bases, with 15 bases between. The length of the CDR3 is 16 residues. The CDR3 protein is CASSIARWGRDYGYTF. In DNA, the CDR3 is TGTGCCAGTAGTATAGCCCGCTGGGGGCGCGACTATGGCTACACCTTC.

The chain uses TRBV11-2 and TRBJ2-2, with TRBD1 as a possible D gene (6 bases). Germline-derived CDR1 and CDR2 are SGHAT and FQNNGV. Trimming took off 3 bases at V and 6 bases at J, with 8 bases between the two ends. CDR3 length: 13 residues. CDR3 DNA sequence: TGTGCCAGCAGCTTTTCAGGGGCCGGGGAGCTGTTTTTT. It encodes CASSFSGAGELFF.

This chain joins TRBV10-3 and TRBJ2-7, with D hard to call. CDR1 is ENHRY and CDR2 is SYGVKD in the germline V gene. The V gene lost 10 bases and the J gene lost 3 bases, with 10 bases spanning the gap. The length of the CDR3 is 11 residues. In DNA form, the CDR3 reads TGTGCCACAAGGATGAGCTACGAGCAGTACTTC. The encoded protein is CATRMSYEQYF.

V and J are TRBV7-9 and TRBJ2-5; tentatively, D is TRBD1 (5 bases). V lost 1 base, J lost 0 bases, and 9 bases lay in between. The CDR3 is made up of 15 amino acids. CDR1 and CDR2 from the germline V gene are SEHNR and FQNEAQ (reference sequence). CDR3 region: CASSLEGRYQETQYF. In nucleotides, the CDR3 is TGTGCCAGCAGCTTAGAGGGGCGGTACCAAGAGACCCAGTACTTC.

This chain joins TRBV10-2 and TRBJ1-3, with D uncertain. CDR3 length equals 11 residues. Trimming took off 3 bases at V and 5 bases at J, with 2 bases between the two ends. The germline CDR1 and CDR2 sequences are WSHSY and SAAADI. CDR3 in amino acids: CASSERNTIYF. The CDR3, as DNA: TGCGCCAGCAGTGAAAGAAACACCATATATTTT.

The rearrangement uses TRBV2 and TRBJ1-3, with D tentatively TRBD1 (6 bases). The germline V and J ends were trimmed by 6 bases and 5 bases, with 14 bases remaining between them. CDR3 length equals 14 residues. Looked up from germline, CDR1 is SNHLY and CDR2 is FYNNEI. CDR3 sequence: CASSLDSGRNTIYF. As DNA, the CDR3 is TGTGCCAGCAGCCTGGACAGTGGGCGAAACACCATATATTTT.

This chain's CDR3 is CASSTSSGTGGDYGYTF. The CDR3, as DNA: TGTGCCAGCAGCACCAGCTCCGGGACAGGGGGCGACTATGGCTACACCTTC. V usage is TRBV7-2 and J usage is TRBJ1-2, with 12 bases that match TRBD1. The CDR3 length is 17 residues. Germline V lookup: CDR1 SGHTA, CDR2 FQGNSA. The V gene end was trimmed by 5 bases and the J gene end by 3 bases; junction bases not matched to a gene: 10. The whole variable domain, filled in from reference TRBV7-2 and TRBJ1-2, reads GAGVSQSPSNKVTEKGKDVELRCDPISGHTALYWYRQSLGQGLEFLIYFQGNSAPDKSGLPSDRFSAERTGGSVSTLTIQRTQQEDSAVYLCASSTSSGTGGDYGYTFGSGTRLTVV.

The chain employs TRBV5-1 and TRBJ1-4; D call uncertain. The germline V gene has CDR1 SGHRS and CDR2 YFSETQ. Trimming removed 4 bases at V and 3 bases at J, with 13 bases between. The CDR3 has 15 amino acids. The CDR3 spells CASSRVGSANEKLFF. The CDR3 bases are TGCGCCAGCAGCCGGGTTGGGTCGGCTAATGAAAAACTGTTTTTT.